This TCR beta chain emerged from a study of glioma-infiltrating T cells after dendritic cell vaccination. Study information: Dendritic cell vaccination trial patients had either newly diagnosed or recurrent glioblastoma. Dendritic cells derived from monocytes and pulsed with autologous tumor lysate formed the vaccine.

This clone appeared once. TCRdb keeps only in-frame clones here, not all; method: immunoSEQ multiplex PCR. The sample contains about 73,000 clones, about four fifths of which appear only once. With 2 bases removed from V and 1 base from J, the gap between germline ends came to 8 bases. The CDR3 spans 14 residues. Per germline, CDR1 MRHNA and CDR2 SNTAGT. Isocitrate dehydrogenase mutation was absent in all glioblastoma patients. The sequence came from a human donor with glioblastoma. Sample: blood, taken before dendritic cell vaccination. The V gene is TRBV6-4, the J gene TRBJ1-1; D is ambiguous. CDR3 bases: TGTGCCAGCAGTGACACGAACAGGAACACTGAAGCTTTCTTT. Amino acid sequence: CASSDTNRNTEAFF.